The 15 T cell receptor beta chains in this list originate from one sample, sequenced in a study of cytomegalovirus exposure and HLA in healthy donors. The repertoire was sequenced with immunoSEQ multiplex PCR; TCRdb's copy has only in-frame clones and lacks some. The repertoire has approximately 210,000 clones, approximately 85% of them found once; the top ten carry almost 1.5%. Sequenced sample: PBMCs. These receptors were obtained from a woman between 18 and 29 years old in good health and CMV-seronegative.

This clone came up once. This rearrangement joins TRBV23-1 to TRBJ1-1, with TRBD1 matching over 9 bases. TRBV23-1 carries the ORF label, with uncertain function. J lost 7 bases, V lost 2 bases, and 17 bases had no gene match. CDR3 size: 18 residues. DNA for the CDR3: TGCGCCAGCAGTCAAAGGGATAGCGCGGACAGGGGCCTTCTTGAAGCTTTCTTT. It encodes CASSQRDSADRGLLEAFF.

The V call is TRBV15, the J call TRBJ1-1, with no clear D. The CDR3 covers 14 residues. Trimming left V 1 base short and J 1 base short, with 7 bases between. CDR1 is LNHNV and CDR2 is YYDKDF in the germline V gene (reference sequence). CDR3 in DNA: TGTGCCACCAGCAGAGGAGTCCAGAACACTGAAGCTTTCTTT. This sequence encodes CATSRGVQNTEAFF.

The V call is TRBV19, the J call TRBJ2-1, with a possible D match to TRBD2 (6 bases). Germline-derived CDR1 and CDR2 are LNHDA and SQIVND (reference sequence). CDR3 length equals 15 residues. The V end was cut by 9 bases, the J end by 3 bases, with 18 bases between. This CDR3 reads CASRPGTLNYNEQFF. CDR3 in DNA: TGTGCCAGCAGACCCGGGACTCTTAACTACAATGAGCAGTTCTTC.

The rearrangement links TRBV7-7 to TRBJ2-1; TRBD2 is a possible D gene (6 bases). This CDR3 has 16 residues. The germline V gene encodes CDR1 SSHAT and CDR2 FNYEAQ (reference sequence). V gave up 0 bases and J gave up 2 bases, with 11 bases separating them. CDR3 protein: CASSLATSSTYNEQFF. The CDR3 bases are TGTGCCAGCAGCTTAGCTACTAGCAGCACCTACAATGAGCAGTTCTTC.

CDR3 sequence (DNA): TGTGCCAGCAGTCGGGGGGGCCAAGATACGCAGTATTTT. The encoded protein is CASSRGGQDTQYF. The chain is built from TRBV2 and TRBJ2-3, with TRBD2 matching 8 bases. V gave up 5 bases and J gave up 5 bases; unmatched junction bases: 3. Germline CDR1 reads SNHLY; CDR2 reads FYNNEI. The CDR3 sequence is 13 residues long. The full variable domain, completed using reference TRBV2 and TRBJ2-3, is EPEVTQTPSHQVTQMGQEVILRCVPISNHLYFYWYRQILGQKVEFLVSFYNNEISEKSEIFDDQFSVERPDGSNFTLKIRSTKLEDSAMYFCASSRGGQDTQYFGPGTRLTVL.

The CDR3 DNA reads TGTGCCATCAGTGGTAGACAGGGAGGTACTGGGGCCAACGTCCTGACTTTC. Translated: CAISGRQGGTGANVLTF. The V call is TRBV10-3, the J call TRBJ2-6; perhaps TRBD1 as D (7 bases). Trimming left V 4 bases short and J 2 bases short, with 15 bases between. CDR3 length: 17 amino acids. CDR1 and CDR2 (germline): ENHRY, SYGVKD.

This sequence joins TRBV7-9 and TRBJ2-7; 7 nucleotides line up with TRBD1. The germline gives CDR1 SEHNR, CDR2 FQNEAQ (reference sequence). The CDR3 length is 16 residues. V gave up 4 bases and J gave up 1 base; unmatched junction bases: 10. The CDR3, as DNA: TGTGCCAGCAGCTATCGAGAGGGGGCAAATTCCTACGAGCAGTACTTC. Protein: CASSYREGANSYEQYF.

This chain links TRBV5-4 with TRBJ2-3; 10 bases are shared with TRBD2. Germline CDR1 is SGHNT and CDR2 is YYREEE (reference sequence). V was pared by 1 base and J by 1 base, with 9 bases of the junction left unmatched. This CDR3 is 18 amino acids long. The CDR3 DNA reads as TGTGCCAGCAGCTTGTACCGCAGGACTAGCGGCGGCACAGATACGCAGTATTTT. Amino acids: CASSLYRRTSGGTDTQYF.

The chain combines TRBV2 with TRBJ1-4, with 7 bases aligning to TRBD1. V was clipped by 4 bases and J by 5 bases; unmatched bases: 7. Germline V lookup: CDR1 SNHLY, CDR2 FYNNEI. The CDR3 is made up of 15 amino acids. CDR3 protein: CASSAGGQKNEKLFF. The CDR3 DNA sequence: TGTGCCAGCAGTGCTGGGGGACAGAAGAATGAAAAACTGTTTTTT.

The chain has TRBV7-3 and TRBJ2-5; 9 bases match TRBD2. This CDR3 has 18 residues. V shed 1 base, J shed 2 bases, and the junction held 11 bases outside the gene matches. The germline V gene encodes CDR1 SGHTA and CDR2 FQGTGA. The CDR3 sequence is CASSLRVVSSGAQETQYF. In DNA form, the CDR3 reads TGTGCCAGCAGCTTAAGGGTGGTATCTAGCGGGGCTCAAGAGACCCAGTACTTC.

This sequence joins TRBV27 and TRBJ2-7, with a tentative D call TRBD1 (6 bases). V gave up 6 bases and J gave up 4 bases, with 19 bases separating them. Germline loops: CDR1 MNHEY, CDR2 SMNVEV (reference sequence). CDR3 length: 15 amino acids. The CDR3 protein is CASSRLFQGGYEQYF. The CDR3 nucleotides are TGTGCCAGCAGCCGCCTTTTCCAAGGGGGATACGAGCAGTACTTC.

Regarding this clone: A read error may account for a junction end that differs from germline. This chain links TRBV5-8 with TRBJ2-5, with D perhaps matching TRBD1 (5 bases). Germline CDR1 and CDR2: SGHTS and YDEGEE. The CDR3 is made up of 13 amino acids. The CDR3 DNA reads as TGTGCCAGCAGATTGGAGACAGCTCGGACCCAGTACTTC. Translated: CASRLETARTQYF.

The CDR3: CASSLSGTGGTDTQYF. CDR3 nucleotides: TGTGCCAGCAGTTTATCGGGGACAGGGGGCACAGATACGCAGTATTTT. The V gene is TRBV27, the J gene TRBJ2-3, with 10 bases identical to TRBD1. The CDR3 has 16 amino acids. The junction had 1 base not matched to a gene; V was cut back by 0 bases and J by 1 base. Germline CDR1 is MNHEY and CDR2 is SMNVEV (reference sequence).

The chain recombines TRBV7-8 with TRBJ1-5, with a weak D call TRBD1 (5 bases). Germline V CDR1 and CDR2: SGHVS, FQNEAQ. Deletions cut 5 bases from V and 6 bases from J, with 17 bases between. This CDR3 has 15 amino acids. The CDR3 loop reads CASSTDIQGGQPQHF. In nucleotides, the CDR3 is TGTGCCAGCAGCACTGATATCCAGGGCGGTCAGCCCCAGCATTTT.

The CDR3 sequence is CASGKGAYYGYTF. The CDR3 DNA reads as TGTGCCAGCGGAAAGGGGGCCTACTATGGCTACACCTTC. The chain carries TRBV27 and TRBJ1-2, with 7 bases lining up with TRBD1. The CDR3 has 13 amino acids. Germline V gene lookup returns CDR1 MNHEY and CDR2 SMNVEV (reference sequence). V lost 8 bases and J lost 3; bases outside the gene matches: 6.